This entry lists 3 T cell receptor beta chains sequenced from one sample in a study of neoadjuvant nivolumab and ipilimumab in lung cancer. Sequencing used immunoSEQ multiplex PCR; TCRdb keeps in-frame clones, though not all of them. The profile covers about 18,000 clones, with 87% appearing a single time and roughly 2.1% taken by the ten largest. The source was peripheral blood, collected before neoadjuvant nivolumab, alone or with ipilimumab. These TCRs come from an adult with non-small cell lung cancer.

J is TRBJ1-1 and V is TRBV20-1; a possible D gene is TRBD1 (5 bases). CDR1 is DFQATT and CDR2 is SNEGSKA in the germline V gene (reference sequence). V gave up 6 bases and J gave up 8 bases, with 10 bases separating them. The CDR3 extends over 10 amino acids. The CDR3 protein is CSARRQEAFF. CDR3 sequence (DNA): TGCAGTGCCCGCCGACAGGAAGCTTTCTTT.

The chain has TRBV6-5 and TRBJ2-7, with 7 bases matching TRBD1. Per germline, CDR1 MNHEY and CDR2 SVGAGI. Trimming took 0 bases from V and 3 from J; bases not matched to a gene: 5. This CDR3 is built from 15 residues. CDR3 sequence: CASSYSDRVGYEQYF. CDR3 sequence (DNA): TGTGCCAGCAGTTACTCCGACAGGGTCGGCTACGAGCAGTACTTC.

The chain uses TRBV11-1 and TRBJ2-1, with 10 bases fitting TRBD2. CDR3 length: 15 amino acids. The V gene's germline CDR1 is SGHAT and CDR2 FQDESV (reference sequence). V dropped 5 bases and J dropped 10; count of bases not matched to a gene: 11. Here the CDR3 DNA reads TGTGCCAGCAGCCCACCCGGGACTAGCGCCGTAGAGCAGTTCTTC. It is translated as CASSPPGTSAVEQFF.